What follows describes a single TCR beta chain. The data originate from a study of blood T cell repertoires in COVID-19. At the level of the study: COVID-19 samples, acute and convalescent, were from the United States, Italy and Spain. The cDNA or gDNA used as material had been derived from T cells, B-cell-depleted T cells, or PBMCs.

Clones were read by immunoSEQ multiplex PCR, and TCRdb kept only the in-frame ones, dropping some. The repertoire consists of around 80,000 clones, with over 80% occurring once and the leading ten covering about 10%. V was pared by 6 bases and J by 4 bases, with 21 bases between. The CDR3 runs 17 residues. Per the germline V gene, CDR1 is KGHDR and CDR2 is SFDVKD. Material: peripheral blood. This TCR came from a human donor in a cohort sampled during active COVID-19. The genes are TRBV24-1 and TRBJ2-1; D unclear. The CDR3 DNA follows: TGTGCCACCAGTAAAGCACCAACTGGGCTCCCTTACAATGAGCAGTTCTTC. It specifies CATSKAPTGLPYNEQFF.